This is a list of T cell receptor beta chains from one sample in a study of OX40 agonist ivuxolimab in advanced cancers. Clones were read by immunoSEQ multiplex PCR, and TCRdb kept only the in-frame ones, dropping some. The sample contains 55,000 to 80,000 clones, about 86% of which appear only once. The sample consisted of CD4+ or CD8+ T cells sorted from blood, taken in a trial of the OX40 agonist ivuxolimab. These receptors were collected from an adult with an advanced solid tumor such as melanoma, head and neck, liver or kidney cancer. CDR3s include the opening cysteine and the closing phenylalanine or tryptophan. D genes are given only for firm matches. The size field is filled for only some rows; it gives once, few, many or a size class.

size: -; D: -; J: TRBJ1-2; V: TRBV6-1; CDR3: CASSSRLGQRYGYTF; DNA: TGTGCCAGCAGTTCCCGGCTCGGACAACGCTATGGCTACACCTTC
size: -; D: TRBD1; J: TRBJ1-2; V: TRBV10-1; CDR3: CASRTGGGYGYTF; DNA: TGCGCCAGCCGGACAGGGGGCGGGTATGGCTACACCTTC
size: -; D: -; J: TRBJ1-5; V: TRBV7-6; CDR3: CASSSDMSNQPQHF; DNA: TGTGCCAGCAGTTCGGATATGAGCAATCAGCCCCAGCATTTT
size: -; D: -; J: TRBJ1-3; V: TRBV5-8; CDR3: CASSAPGRGNTIYF; DNA: TGTGCCAGCAGCGCGCCAGGGAGGGGAAACACCATATATTTT
size: -; D: -; J: TRBJ1-6; V: TRBV7-2; CDR3: CASEEEGSYNSPLHF; DNA: TGTGCCAGCGAGGAGGAGGGCTCCTATAATTCACCCCTCCACTTT
size: -; D: TRBD1; J: TRBJ2-1; V: TRBV7-9; CDR3: CASSTGIGTESSYNEQFF; DNA: TGTGCCAGCAGCACTGGCATAGGGACAGAGAGCTCCTACAATGAGCAGTTCTTC
size: -; D: -; J: TRBJ1-4; V: TRBV13; CDR3: CASSPGQTNGEKLFF; DNA: TGTGCCAGCAGCCCCGGACAGACCAATGGTGAAAAACTGTTTTTT
size: once; D: -; J: TRBJ1-3; V: TRBV6-6; CDR3: CASSHSDSSGNTIYF; DNA: TGTGCCAGCAGTCACTCCGACAGCTCTGGAAACACCATATATTTT
size: -; D: -; J: TRBJ2-5; V: TRBV18; CDR3: CASSPYEQAQETQYF; DNA: TGTGCCAGCTCACCATACGAACAGGCCCAAGAGACCCAGTACTTC
size: many; D: -; J: TRBJ1-5; V: TRBV9; CDR3: CASSQKTNQPQHF; DNA: TGTGCCAGCAGCCAGAAAACGAATCAGCCCCAGCATTTT
size: -; D: -; J: TRBJ2-7; V: TRBV7-2; CDR3: CASSLLTRYEQYF; DNA: TGTGCCAGCAGCTTACTGACGAGGTACGAGCAGTACTTC
size: -; D: -; J: TRBJ1-5; V: TRBV13; CDR3: CASSLDRDQPQHF; DNA: TGTGCCAGCAGCTTAGACCGTGATCAGCCCCAGCATTTT
size: -; D: -; J: TRBJ1-2; V: TRBV25-1; CDR3: CASSERFLRAGRVGYTF; DNA: TGTGCCAGCAGTGAGAGGTTTTTAAGGGCCGGGAGGGTTGGCTACACCTTC
size: -; D: TRBD1; J: TRBJ1-2; V: TRBV19; CDR3: CASSRGQGRDYTF; DNA: TGTGCCAGTAGTAGGGGACAGGGTAGGGACTACACCTTC
size: -; D: -; J: TRBJ2-6; V: TRBV11-1; CDR3: CASARWDPGANVLTF; DNA: TGTGCCAGCGCGCGGTGGGACCCTGGGGCCAACGTCCTGACTTTC
size: few; D: TRBD1; J: TRBJ2-1; V: TRBV7-9; CDR3: CASSPRDRSVGEQFF; DNA: TGTGCCAGCAGCCCGCGGGACAGGTCGGTTGGCGAGCAGTTCTTC
size: few; D: TRBD1; J: TRBJ1-1; V: TRBV11-2; CDR3: CASSLEAGGATEAFF; DNA: TGTGCCAGCAGCTTAGAGGCAGGGGGCGCGACTGAAGCTTTCTTT
size: -; D: -; J: TRBJ1-6; V: TRBV2; CDR3: CASSEEAGANSPLHF; DNA: TGTGCCAGCAGTGAAGAGGCAGGGGCTAATTCACCCCTCCACTTT
size: -; D: -; J: TRBJ1-4; V: TRBV7-9; CDR3: CASSVHSTVFEKLFF; DNA: TGTGCCAGCAGCGTGCATTCTACCGTTTTTGAAAAACTGTTTTTT